The present TCR beta chain was sequenced within a study of T cells in localized non-small cell lung cancer. Remarks on this clone: Its specificity is unknown.

The method was immunoSEQ multiplex PCR; TCRdb's version includes in-frame clones alone and lacks a portion of them. The sample yields 7,700 or so clones, 92% seen once. The CDR3 is made up of 11 amino acids. Germline lookup yields CDR1 KGHSH and CDR2 LQKENI. The V end was cut by 10 bases, the J end by 8 bases, with 14 bases between. Study-wide results and limits: A median of around 60 clones ranked among the top 100 in tumor appeared in adjacent lung.

This TCR derives from a male donor aged 60 or over with stage II lung adenocarcinoma. Material: peripheral blood mononuclear cells, obtained before any cancer treatment. The rearrangement links TRBV18 to TRBJ1-2; D is possibly TRBD1 (5 bases). The CDR3 here is CATSPGRGYTF. DNA of the CDR3: TGTGCCACCTCCCCGGGGCGCGGCTACACCTTC.